This is a list of T cell receptor beta chains from one sample in a study of identical twins. TCRdb ran MiXCR on the 5' RACE reads and lists one entry per CDR3 protein. The table lists fewer than 800,000 distinct CDR3 sequences, roughly 7.1% of them singletons, with 1.5% to 2% in the top ten. These records were also assigned to another study, of yellow fever vaccine responses in identical twins.

Sample: PBMCs. Receptors were obtained from a woman in her late teens or twenties in good health. CDR3s leave out the opening cysteine and the closing phenylalanine or tryptophan. The size entry is marked missing in some rows and otherwise reads once, few, many or a size class.

v_gene,abundance,j_gene,CDR3aa
TRBV7-2,many,TRBJ2-2,ASSGEVGATGELF
TRBV29-1,many,TRBJ1-1,SVDRQGDEAF
TRBV20-1,few,TRBJ2-1,SAWSSTSGANEQF
TRBV29-1,few,TRBJ1-2,SVERTGGYT
TRBV20-1,-,TRBJ2-1,SARDGSSYNEQF
TRBV5-1,many,TRBJ1-4,ASSLFWTDNEKLF
TRBV2,few,TRBJ2-1,ASSDRFYNEQF
TRBV15,few,TRBJ2-3,ATSRAWGTANLDTQY
TRBV27,few,TRBJ1-5,ASSLVGQGRNQPQH
TRBV28,many,TRBJ1-6,ASSLTDRGLYNSPLH
TRBV19,few,TRBJ2-2,ASSAYARNQGFNTGELF
TRBV20-1,many,TRBJ2-1,SARGPGGQF
TRBV12-3/TRBV12-4,-,TRBJ2-3,ASGRYSVTDTQY
TRBV10-3,many,TRBJ2-7,AISAVNEQY
TRBV27,few,TRBJ2-5,ASNTGTGIGTQY
TRBV7-9,-,TRBJ2-1,ASSLLRTSGSSPYNEQF
TRBV20-1,many,TRBJ2-7,SATPGLTYEQY
TRBV4-1,many,TRBJ2-3,ASSLPGLGSIGDTQY
TRBV5-1,-,TRBJ1-3,ASSLADGRSGNTIY
TRBV11-2,-,TRBJ2-3,ASSTLRDRASHTQY
TRBV11-2,many,TRBJ2-7,ASSSPGLAGTYEQY
TRBV7-6,few,TRBJ1-1,ASSFDQGFTEAF
TRBV3-1,many,TRBJ1-2,ASSTGDGYT
TRBV5-1,-,TRBJ2-5,ASSRDRLAETQY
TRBV10-3,many,TRBJ2-1,AISESRPESSSSYNEQF
TRBV29-1,few,TRBJ1-4,SVLGTSANEKLF
TRBV5-5,-,TRBJ2-7,ASSTGTGLYEQY
TRBV12-3/TRBV12-4,many,TRBJ2-7,ASSWAFYEQY
TRBV2,-,TRBJ2-7,ASSDYPGHSALNEQY
TRBV20-1,few,TRBJ2-5,SITGGEETQY
TRBV12-3/TRBV12-4,many,TRBJ2-1,ASMALPWRLDNEQF
TRBV2,many,TRBJ1-5,ASRTGRDRVNQPQH
TRBV15,many,TRBJ2-1,ATSGTTSGRGNEQF
TRBV5-5,-,TRBJ2-1,ASSLEGNYYNEQF
TRBV7-6,many,TRBJ2-1,ASSLLGFYEQF
TRBV20-1,-,TRBJ2-6,CAKDSYLSGANVLT
TRBV20-1,few,TRBJ2-3,SARHGQGSDTQY
TRBV20-1,-,TRBJ2-3,SAPLSGADTQY
TRBV28,few,TRBJ2-3,ASSSKEVDTQY
TRBV24-1,many,TRBJ2-1,ATSDPPGPAGYNEQF
TRBV7-8,few,TRBJ2-5,ASSPRLAGLETQY
TRBV7-9,-,TRBJ2-3,ASSRPVGPTRDTQY
TRBV11-2,-,TRBJ2-1,ASSLAMDPGEQF
TRBV7-8,-,TRBJ1-5,ASSLEPLVSQPQH
TRBV2,few,TRBJ1-2,ASNTYGQGAHGYT
TRBV4-1,few,TRBJ2-3,ASSQDLTSGDTQY
TRBV29-1,many,TRBJ2-3,SVSDFGDTQY
TRBV29-1,-,TRBJ1-5,SVQGFCNQPQH
TRBV5-1,many,TRBJ2-1,ASSLQGLAGGYNEQF
TRBV5-1,-,TRBJ2-7,ASSLVRPSGLAGLPYEQY
TRBV20-1,few,TRBJ1-5,SARDRGQPQH
TRBV6-6,-,TRBJ2-1,ASYSGGRDEQF